This T cell receptor beta chain was sequenced in a study of blood T cells in healthy people across ages. The authors ran a second PCR of about 6 to 11 cycles using a sample-barcoded 5' primer and a J-beta primer mix. Tags on each cDNA molecule came from a template-switch adaptor with 12 random nucleotides. Each CDR3 protein is one row after TCRdb ran MiXCR on the 5' RACE reads. The repertoire holds fewer than 750,000 distinct CDR3 sequences, with roughly 43% as singletons. Study conclusions and caveats: A greater number of naive CD4+ cells and higher diversity distinguished long-lived donors from aged donors.

V lost 6 bases and J lost 3; bases outside the gene matches: 14. There are 18 residues in the CDR3. Looked up from germline, CDR1 is SGHDT and CDR2 is YYEEEE. Details on this clonotype: What it recognizes is unknown.

The sample taken for sequencing was blood. This chain uses TRBV5-6 with TRBJ2-1; 11 nucleotides agree with TRBD2. The TCR originated in a man aged 80 or over in good health. The CDR3 spells CASTGGVAGGLLYNEQFF. The CDR3 DNA reads TGTGCCAGCACCGGAGGGGTAGCGGGAGGGCTCCTCTACAATGAGCAGTTCTTC.